The sequence of this T cell receptor (beta chain) was determined in a study of radiotherapy plus CTLA-4 blockade in lung cancer. Broader study findings: The best prediction of response reportedly came from early blood T cell clone dynamics, with interferon-beta. Blood saw expansion of tumor-derived TCR clones after radiotherapy plus ipilimumab.

Libraries were prepared by immunoSEQ multiplex PCR; TCRdb keeps only in-frame clonotypes and omits some of them. The sample has about 85,000 clones, approximately 86% seen once. CDR1 and CDR2 (germline): LNHNV, YYDKDF (reference sequence). This CDR3 is built from 16 residues. J gave up 7 bases and V 1 base, and 7 bases lay outside the gene matches. On this clone: The antigen is unknown.

Material: peripheral blood, obtained from a patient treated with radiotherapy plus ipilimumab. The J gene is TRBJ2-2, the V gene TRBV15; 9 nucleotides agree with TRBD1. The receptor was isolated from a human donor with non-small cell lung cancer who had a partial response to radiotherapy plus ipilimumab. CDR3 sequence: CATSRGNRGRGGELFF. Written as DNA, the CDR3 is TGTGCCACCAGCAGAGGGAACAGGGGGCGCGGCGGGGAGCTGTTTTTT.